The 13 T cell receptor beta chains below all came from one sample that was sequenced in a study of CD4+ T cells in melanoma. Produced via immunoSEQ multiplex PCR; TCRdb's table is partial and in-frame only. The profile shows 140,000 or so clones, 80% to 95% of them singletons. The receptors come from a human donor with melanoma.

The V gene is TRBV5-1, the J gene TRBJ1-2, with a tentative D call TRBD1 (6 bases). V lost 0 bases and J 4 bases, leaving 13 bases between the germline ends. The CDR3 has 15 residues. Germline CDR1 and CDR2: SGHRS and YFSETQ. CDR3 nucleotides: TGCGCCAGCAGCTTGGTCACCGGACAGCTCTATGGCTACACCTTC. Residues: CASSLVTGQLYGYTF.

This chain connects TRBV5-1 to TRBJ1-5; 7 bases fit TRBD1. Trimming at V came to 4 bases and at J to 2 bases, leaving 3 bases not matched to a gene. CDR1 SGHRS and CDR2 YFSETQ come from the germline V gene. CDR3 length: 14 residues. CDR3 amino acids: CASSPTGRNQPQHF. The CDR3 coding sequence is TGCGCCAGCAGCCCGACAGGGCGCAATCAGCCCCAGCATTTT.

This sequence joins TRBV2 and TRBJ1-6; TRBD1 matches at 7 bases. Germline V gives CDR1 SNHLY, CDR2 FYNNEI. After removal of 8 bases from V and 9 bases from J, the junction contained 7 bases not matched to a gene. The CDR3 consists of 13 residues. The CDR3 reads CASGTEAGSPLHF. The CDR3 nucleotides read TGTGCCAGCGGGACAGAGGCGGGTTCACCCCTCCACTTT.

The chain links TRBV7-8 to TRBJ2-7; either TRBD1 or TRBD2 may supply D (5 bases each). Deletions cut 2 bases from V and 4 bases from J, with 18 bases between. Germline V gene sequence: CDR1 SGHVS, CDR2 FQNEAQ. This CDR3 is 16 amino acids long. The CDR3 DNA is TGTGCCAGCAGCTTAAGATCGGGGCTTCAGGGATACGAGCAGTACTTC. It translates to CASSLRSGLQGYEQYF.

This clone has only one observation. The chain's CDR3 is CASRRGTRGNTEAFF. CDR3 nucleotides: TGTGCCAGTAGAAGGGGGACCCGGGGTAACACTGAAGCTTTCTTT. The genes are TRBV9 and TRBJ1-1, with D perhaps matching TRBD1 (6 bases). CDR3 length equals 15 residues. Germline CDR1 and CDR2: SGDLS and YYNGEE. The V and J ends lost 8 bases and 2 bases respectively, with 19 bases between them.

The chain recombines TRBV27 with TRBJ2-2; 8 nucleotides align to TRBD1. The CDR3 has 15 amino acids. The J segment lost 4 bases and the V segment lost 4 bases, leaving 5 bases of the junction unmatched. Germline loops: CDR1 MNHEY, CDR2 SMNVEV (reference sequence). The CDR3 bases are TGTGCCAGCAGTTCCTCAACAGGGGGCACCGGGGAGCTGTTTTTT. Translation gives CASSSSTGGTGELFF.

This chain joins TRBV27 and TRBJ1-6; 7 bases line up with TRBD1. The V gene end was trimmed by 6 bases and the J gene end by 10 bases; junction bases not matched to a gene: 9. This CDR3 comprises 14 residues. Germline V gene data show CDR1 as MNHEY and CDR2 as SMNVEV (reference sequence). DNA of the CDR3: TGTGCCAGCAGGCGTCCACAGGGACAGTCACCCCTCCACTTT. This gives the protein CASRRPQGQSPLHF.

The J gene is TRBJ1-1, the V gene TRBV5-1; 7 bases are a match to TRBD1. In germline, CDR1 is SGHRS, CDR2 YFSETQ. The J segment lost 5 bases and the V segment lost 4 bases, leaving 11 bases of the junction unmatched. This CDR3 comprises 15 residues. The CDR3 coding sequence is TGCGCCAGCAGCGCCCAACCCGGGACAGCTACTGAAGCTTTCTTT. Translated, it gives CASSAQPGTATEAFF.

The count of this clone is one. The gene calls are TRBV19 and TRBJ2-7; TRBD2 matches at 7 bases. Germline V lookup: CDR1 LNHDA, CDR2 SQIVND (reference sequence). V trimming: 4 bases; J trimming: 1 base; junction bases outside the gene matches: 4. This CDR3 comprises 14 residues. CDR3 sequence: CASSNPSGSYEQYF. The CDR3, as DNA: TGTGCCAGTAGTAACCCTAGCGGATCCTACGAGCAGTACTTC.

The rearrangement uses TRBV29-1 and TRBJ2-7; TRBD1 matches 9 bases. This CDR3 region has 14 residues. Trimming took 6 bases from V and 2 from J; bases not matched to a gene: 8. Germline V gene data show CDR1 as SQVTM and CDR2 as ANQGSEA. CDR3 in amino acids: CSVDSGTGTYEQYF. CDR3 in DNA: TGCAGCGTGGACTCCGGGACAGGGACCTACGAGCAGTACTTC.

The chain links TRBV7-8 to TRBJ1-1; TRBD1 matches at 7 bases. The CDR3 spans 16 residues. The V gene end was trimmed by 4 bases and the J gene end by 1 base; junction bases not matched to a gene: 9. CDR1 and CDR2 from the germline V gene are SGHVS and FQNEAQ. In nucleotides, the CDR3 is TGTGCCAGCAGCTCCTTAAACGGACAGGCGAACACTGAAGCTTTCTTT. Protein product: CASSSLNGQANTEAFF.

The chain recombines TRBV9 with TRBJ1-4; D not certain. Germline CDR1 SGDLS, CDR2 YYNGEE. V was trimmed by 4 bases and J by 2 bases, leaving 18 bases between them. CDR3 length equals 17 residues. CDR3 region: CASSPGFTGLTNEKLFF. The CDR3 region has the DNA TGTGCCAGCAGCCCCGGGTTTACCGGGCTCACTAATGAAAAACTGTTTTTT.

The CDR3 loop reads CASSLVGLEQYF. CDR3 DNA: TGCGCCAGCAGCTTGGTAGGGCTCGAGCAGTACTTC. This rearrangement joins TRBV5-1 to TRBJ2-7; D remains ambiguous. CDR1 and CDR2 (germline): SGHRS, YFSETQ. Trimming cost V 0 bases and J 6 bases, with 7 bases left between them. The CDR3 loop spans 12 amino acids.